A selection of T cell receptor beta chains follows, all from one sample in a study of blood T cell repertoires in COVID-19. The repertoire was sequenced with immunoSEQ multiplex PCR; TCRdb's copy has only in-frame clones and lacks some. The table has around 160,000 clones, approximately 86% seen once. The specimen was peripheral blood. These TCRs come from a woman aged 40 to 55 with active or convalescent COVID-19. Each CDR3 is given with its conserved first and last residue. The order of the fields is J gene, clone size, D gene, V gene, CDR3 DNA, CDR3 protein. A D gene is named only where the DNA matches it firmly. The size entry is marked missing in some rows and otherwise reads once, few, many or a size class.

TRBJ1-2 - - TRBV18 TGTGCCAGCTCACCGTCACAGAGAAACTATGGCTACACCTTC CASSPSQRNYGYTF
TRBJ1-5 - - TRBV28 TGTGCCAGCAGTACCATGGACAGAAAGGGTCAGCCCCAGCATTTT CASSTMDRKGQPQHF
TRBJ2-3 - TRBD2 TRBV9 TGTGCCAGCAGCGGGAGGACTAGAGGTAGGAGAGATACGCAGTATTTT CASSGRTRGRRDTQYF
TRBJ2-1 - - TRBV3-1/TRBV3-2 TGTGCCAGCAGCCAAGACGGTACAGGGATCAACTACAATGAGCAGTTCTTC CASSQDGTGINYNEQFF
TRBJ2-7 - TRBD1 TRBV4-3 TGCGCCAGCAGCCAGGTGGGACAGGGGAACTACGAGCAGTACTTC CASSQVGQGNYEQYF
TRBJ1-2 - TRBD1 TRBV6-5 TGTGCCAGCAGTCGACAGGGGGCAGGGGATACCTTC CASSRQGAGDTF
TRBJ1-6 - - TRBV30 TGTGCCTGGACTTCATGGGGAGGATCCTATAATTCACCCCTCCACTTT CAWTSWGGSYNSPLHF
TRBJ1-5 - TRBD1 TRBV6-5 TGTGCCAGCCTGACAGGGGGCAATCAGCCCCAGCATTTT CASLTGGNQPQHF
TRBJ2-2 - TRBD1 TRBV14 TGTGCCAGCAGCCAAGGCCCCCCGGGACAGGGAAGGCTGTTTTTT CASSQGPPGQGRLFF
TRBJ1-3 - - TRBV10-2 TGCGCCAGCCCAATTGACAGGTTGTGTGGAAACACCATATATTTT CASPIDRLCGNTIYF
TRBJ1-1 - - TRBV9 TGTGCCAGCAGCGTAGGGGGCCAGAACACTGAAGCTTTCTTT CASSVGGQNTEAFF
TRBJ2-1 - TRBD2 TRBV14 TGTGCCAGCAGCAAGGGACTAGCGGGGGACAATGAGCAGTTCTTC CASSKGLAGDNEQFF
TRBJ2-7 - TRBD1 TRBV30 TGTGCCTGGAGTGGACCGGGACAGCCCCCCTACGAGCAGTACTTC CAWSGPGQPPYEQYF
TRBJ1-5 - TRBD1 TRBV27 TGTGCCAGCAGTACAACAGGGGTTAGCAATCAGCCCCAGCATTTT CASSTTGVSNQPQHF
TRBJ1-2 - - TRBV6-5 TGTGCCAGCCGCCCGAGAGGCCTTACCTATGGCTACACCTTC CASRPRGLTYGYTF
TRBJ1-1 - - TRBV29-1 TGCAGCGTTCGGTTCGCGAACACTGAAGCTTTCTTT CSVRFANTEAFF
TRBJ2-7 - - TRBV6-5 TGTGCCAGCAGGGCTGACACTTACGAGCAGTACTTC CASRADTYEQYF
TRBJ2-3 - - TRBV11-2 TGTGCCAGCAATCTACAGGGTTCCGCAGATACGCAGTATTTT CASNLQGSADTQYF
TRBJ1-4 - TRBD1 TRBV5-1 TGCGCCAGCAGCTTACCAGGGGGCCCAAATGAAAAACTGTTTTTT CASSLPGGPNEKLFF
TRBJ1-4 few TRBD1 TRBV3-1/TRBV3-2 TGTGCCAGCAGCCAAGGCACAGGGGGCGGGGGTAATGAAAAACTGTTTTTT CASSQGTGGGGNEKLFF